This record covers a single T cell receptor (beta chain). What it binds is not known. Given a much more abundant clone one base away, this may be a read error. These data belong to a study of identical twins. Study outcomes and limitations: Potential partial confounding of zero-insertion analyses by invariant MAIT and iNKT cells was noted. These conclusions were based on statistical analysis (cross-sectional, not following the same donors).

TCRdb re-derived calls from the 5' RACE reads in MiXCR, one entry per CDR3 protein. Of 700,000 or so distinct CDR3 sequences listed, over 8.5% are singletons. This CDR3 has 16 amino acids. In germline, CDR1 is SGHTA, CDR2 FQGNSA. This sample was also put to use in a study of yellow fever vaccine responses in identical twins.

Sequenced input: PBMCs. The TCR was taken from a woman aged 18-29 years in good health. The chain links TRBV7-2 to TRBJ2-1; D may be TRBD1 or TRBD2 (5 bases each). The DNA for the CDR3 is TGTGTCAGCAGCTTCCCCGGGACCTGGGAACCGGCTGAGCAGTTCTTC. Amino acids: CVSSFPGTWEPAEQFF.